The 25 T cell receptor beta chains presented below share a single source sample, sequenced in a study of tumor and adjacent non-tumor tissue in lung cancer. The template was RNA from unsorted bulk tissue. Distant lung tissue was collected more than 3 cm away from the tumor edge. The library came from three nested PCR rounds adapted from ARM-PCR protocols. In TCRdb, the multiplex PCR reads were re-called with MiXCR into one record per CDR3 protein. Among 70,000 to 90,000 distinct CDR3 sequences listed, about two thirds were seen once. Input material: distant non-tumor lung tissue. These receptors were collected from a woman aged 45-65 years with non-small cell lung cancer.

This clonotype came up a few times. It is likely a read error, because the conserved phenylalanine at the end of the CDR3 is missing. It is unclear where the CDR3 begins or ends on the DNA, so no DNA is shown, and the CDR3 is as TCRdb lists it. This chain uses TRBV10-3 with TRBJ2-2. CDR1 is ENHRY and CDR2 is SYGVKD in the germline V gene. The CDR3 comprises 14 residues, both ends counted. CDR3 sequence: CAISESMADRELLL.

With regard to this clonotype: This may come from a read error, since a much larger clone is one base off. The V call is TRBV20-1, the J call TRBJ2-4; 11 nucleotides agree with TRBD1. Germline lookup yields CDR1 DFQATT and CDR2 SNEGSKA (reference sequence). CDR3 length equals 14 residues. CDR3 loop: CNAGDRGGKNIQYF. CDR3 in DNA: TGCAACGCGGGGGACAGGGGGGGCAAAAACATTCAGTACTTC.

A note on this clonotype: Sequence at one end of the junction differs from germline and may be a read error. The rearrangement joins TRBV11-2 to TRBJ2-1; D remains ambiguous. CDR3 length: 15 amino acids. Looked up from germline, CDR1 is SGHAT and CDR2 is FQNNGV. CDR3 DNA: TGTGCCATCAGCTACGGTAACCTTGGGTACAATGAGCAGTTCTTC. This sequence encodes CAISYGNLGYNEQFF.

This clonotype showed up many times. This rearrangement joins TRBV5-4 to TRBJ2-3, with D maybe TRBD2 (6 bases). CDR1 SGHNT and CDR2 YYREEE come from the germline V gene (reference sequence). The CDR3 totals 15 residues. Trimming left V 1 base short and J 0 bases short, with 9 bases between. The CDR3 region is CASSLSGPSTDTQYF. The DNA of the CDR3 is TGTGCCAGCAGCTTGAGCGGGCCTAGCACAGATACGCAGTATTTT. Together with reference TRBV5-4 and TRBJ2-3, the CDR3 gives the full variable domain: ETGVTQSPTHLIKTRGQQVTLRCSSQSGHNTVSWYQQALGQGPQFIFQYYREEENGRGNFPPRFSGLQFPNYSSELNVNALELDDSALYLCASSLSGPSTDTQYFGPGTRLTVL.

This clonotype came up once. J is TRBJ2-2 and V is TRBV20-1; D is possibly TRBD2 (5 bases). Germline CDR1 is DFQATT and CDR2 is SNEGSKA (reference sequence). The CDR3 extends over 15 amino acids. Trimming took off 0 bases at V and 17 bases at J, with 25 bases between the two ends. CDR3 in amino acids: CSARDIALNTGEPFF. The CDR3 DNA reads as TGCAGTGCTAGAGATATAGCCTTGAACACCGGGGAGCCATTTTTT.

There are many counts of this clonotype. The rearrangement links TRBV28 to TRBJ2-5; TRBD2 agrees at 14 bases. The junction had 9 bases not matched to a gene; V was cut back by 5 bases and J by 4 bases. Per the germline V gene, CDR1 is MDHEN and CDR2 is SYDVKM. This CDR3 is built from 17 residues. In DNA form, the CDR3 reads TGTGCCAGCAGTACCGGGACTAGCGGGAGAAGGGGAGAGACCCAGTACTTC. Translating gives CASSTGTSGRRGETQYF.

This clonotype was found many times. The gene calls are TRBV25-1 and TRBJ2-3; no clear D gene. Deletions cut 8 bases from V and 0 bases from J, with 12 bases between. The CDR3 runs 14 residues. Germline assignment: CDR1 MGHDK and CDR2 SYGVNS. DNA of the CDR3: TGTGCCAGCGCTCAGTTGTCTAGCACAGATACGCAGTATTTT. Its translation: CASAQLSSTDTQYF.

This clonotype was recorded a few times. The genes are TRBV4-1 and TRBJ2-7; possible D gene TRBD1, 5 bases. Germline-derived CDR1 and CDR2 are MGHRA and YSYEKL. Deletions cut 0 bases from V and 0 bases from J, with 12 bases between. The CDR3 is made up of 16 amino acids. Here the CDR3 reads CASSQEVRVSSYEQYF. In DNA form, the CDR3 reads TGCGCCAGCAGCCAAGAGGTCAGGGTAAGCTCCTACGAGCAGTACTTC.

A note on this clonotype: At one boundary the junction diverges from the germline segment, which might be a read error. The CDR3 DNA reads TGTGTCAGCAGCCCCGTCCTAGCGGGAGTTATCAATGAACAGTTCTTC. Its protein product is CVSSPVLAGVINEQFF. This sequence joins TRBV4-2 and TRBJ2-1, with 10 bases matching TRBD2. In germline, CDR1 is LGHNA, CDR2 YNFKEQ. This CDR3 has 16 amino acids.

Turning to this clonotype: Germline and junction disagree at one end, which may indicate a read error. The V gene is TRBV6-2 or TRBV6-3, the J gene TRBJ1-1; D unclear. Germline V gives CDR1 MNHEY, CDR2 SVGEGT. There are 12 residues in the CDR3. CDR3 coding DNA: TGTACCAGCAATACGGGGAACACTGAAGCTTTCTTT. It yields the protein CTSNTGNTEAFF.

A note on this clonotype: One junction end disagrees with the germline gene, perhaps due to a read error. The chain joins TRBV11-2 to TRBJ1-5, with no clear D. CDR3 size: 15 residues. CDR1 is SGHAT and CDR2 is FQNNGV in the germline V gene. CDR3 region: CTNSLDAGPNQPHHF. The CDR3 DNA reads as TGTACCAACAGCTTAGATGCAGGACCCAATCAGCCCCACCATTTT.

This chain joins TRBV4-1 and TRBJ1-1, with D uncertain. The CDR3 loop spans 16 amino acids. The V gene's germline CDR1 is MGHRA and CDR2 YSYEKL. Trimming shortened V by 0 bases and J by 13 bases, and 24 bases separated the two germline ends. For the CDR3, the DNA is TGCGCCAGCAGCCAAGACCAGTACCGATTGAACACTGATGTTTTCTTT. It translates to CASSQDQYRLNTDVFF.

Worth noting for this clonotype: No conserved phenylalanine or tryptophan is present at the end of the CDR3, so a read error is the likely explanation. The rearrangement joins TRBV20-1 to TRBJ1-5; a weak D match, TRBD1 (6 bases). The germline CDR1 and CDR2 sequences are DFQATT and SNEGSKA (reference sequence). This CDR3 contains 16 residues. V dropped 4 bases and J dropped 2 bases, with 18 bases sitting between them. Here the CDR3 DNA reads TGCAGTGCTAAACCCACAGGGACTTATTGCAATCAGCCCCAGCATTTA. Translation: CSAKPTGTYCNQPQHL.

Note on this clonotype: The CDR3 does not end in the conserved phenylalanine or tryptophan, so this is likely a read error. The CDR3 loop reads CASSQDFGSFYSEQFY. The CDR3 DNA follows: TGCGCCAGCAGCCAAGATTTCGGGAGCTTCTACAGTGAGCAGTTCTAC. The V call is TRBV4-3, the J call TRBJ2-1, with D maybe TRBD2 (6 bases). This CDR3 is 16 amino acids long. The germline V gene encodes CDR1 LGHNA and CDR2 YSLEER.

For this clonotype: The junction does not match germline at one end; this may be a read error. This chain uses TRBV10-3 with TRBJ2-5; tentative D call: TRBD2 (6 bases). The length of the CDR3 is 19 residues. The V gene's germline CDR1 is ENHRY and CDR2 SYGVKD. The CDR3 sequence is CAISESPPTSWRVQETQYF. The CDR3 DNA is TGTGCCATCAGTGAGTCCCCCCCCACTAGCTGGAGAGTTCAAGAGACCCAATACTTC.

With respect to this clonotype: The junction differs from germline at one of its ends, possibly a read error. This chain joins TRBV11-2 and TRBJ2-7; weak D call: TRBD1 (6 bases). CDR1 and CDR2 (germline): SGHAT, FQNNGV. The CDR3 has 15 amino acids. The chain's CDR3 is CTSSPLQGSPYEQYF. CDR3 coding DNA: TGTACCAGCAGCCCTCTACAGGGTTCACCCTACGAGCAGTACTTC. Combining the CDR3 with reference TRBV11-2 and TRBJ2-7 gives the whole variable domain EAGVAQSPRYKIIEKRQSVAFWCNPISGHATLYWYQQILGQGPKLLIQFQNNGVVDDSQLPKDRFSAERLKGVDSTLKIQPAKLEDSAVYLCTSSPLQGSPYEQYFGPGTRLTVT.

To note about this clonotype: As the CDR3 is not closed by the conserved phenylalanine or tryptophan, this likely results from a read error. The V gene is TRBV6-6, the J gene TRBJ2-1; possibly TRBD2 for D (5 bases). The CDR3 is 13 residues long. The V end lost 5 bases, the J end lost 10 bases, and 15 bases lay between the germline ends. CDR1 and CDR2 (germline): MNHNY, SVGAGI (reference sequence). The CDR3 protein is CASSPSTIGEQFL. In nucleotides, the CDR3 is TGTGCCAGCAGTCCATCGACTATCGGAGAGCAGTTCTTA.

With respect to this clonotype: Germline is not matched at one junction end, which may reflect a read error. This chain links TRBV29-1 with TRBJ2-5; 11 positions agree with TRBD2. The CDR3 has 16 amino acids. CDR1 and CDR2 (germline): SQVTM, ANQGSEA. CDR3 coding DNA: TGTAGCATTGCGGTCAATAGCGGGAGGGTTGTAGAGACCCAGCACTTC. It encodes CSIAVNSGRVVETQHF.

The gene calls are TRBV12-3 or TRBV12-4 and TRBJ2-1; no definite D call. The CDR3 runs 14 residues. V dropped 0 bases and J dropped 5 bases, with 8 bases sitting between them. This CDR3 reads CASSLANTNNEQFF. The CDR3 nucleotides are TGTGCCAGCAGTTTAGCGAACACTAACAATGAGCAGTTCTTC.

A note on this clonotype: The conserved phenylalanine or tryptophan is not found at the CDR3 terminus, so this likely reflects a read error. V gene TRBV11-2 combines with J gene TRBJ2-1; D uncertain. The CDR3 extends over 13 amino acids. Looked up from germline, CDR1 is SGHAT and CDR2 is FQNNGV. The CDR3 sequence: CVSSLNNNNEQFI. In DNA, the CDR3 is TGTGTCAGCAGCCTCAACAACAACAATGAGCAGTTCATC.

To note about this clonotype: A much larger clone lies a single base off, so this may be a read error. This sequence joins TRBV20-1 and TRBJ2-1; TRBD2 is a possible D gene (6 bases). The CDR3 is 15 amino acids. Deletions cut 6 bases from V and 2 bases from J, with 17 bases between. Per the germline V gene, CDR1 is DFQATT and CDR2 is SNEGSKA (reference sequence). The DNA for the CDR3 is TGCAGTGCGAGTGTAACGGGAGTAACCTACAATGAGCAGTTCTTC. Its translation: CSASVTGVTYNEQFF.

This clonotype appeared once. An end of the junction does not agree with germline; a read error may underlie this. The chain recombines TRBV4-1 with TRBJ1-1; possible D gene TRBD1, 6 bases. Germline V gene lookup returns CDR1 MGHRA and CDR2 YSYEKL. There are 16 residues in the CDR3. The CDR3 is CASSQDLYRVNTEDFF. The CDR3 nucleotides are TGTGCCAGCAGCCAAGATCTCTACAGGGTCAACACTGAAGATTTCTTT.

With respect to this clonotype: Sequence at one end of the junction differs from germline and may be a read error. The J gene is TRBJ2-3, the V gene TRBV29-1; TRBD1 aligns across 7 bases. The CDR3 is 18 amino acids. Germline V gene data show CDR1 as SQVTM and CDR2 as ANQGSEA. The CDR3 region is CSVEDIVGRGLSTDTHYF. The CDR3 nucleotides are TGCAGCGTTGAAGATATTGTCGGCAGGGGGTTAAGCACAGATACGCACTATTTT.

With regard to this clonotype: A much larger clone differs from this one at a single base, so this may be a read error. This sequence joins TRBV7-9 and TRBJ2-1; tentatively, D is TRBD2 (5 bases). The V and J ends lost 2 bases and 0 bases respectively, with 8 bases between them. The length of the CDR3 is 15 residues. Per germline, CDR1 SEHNR and CDR2 FQNEAQ (reference sequence). The CDR3 DNA sequence: TGTGCCAGCAGCTTAACTGGGAGCTCCTACAATGAGCAGTTCTTC. Protein: CASSLTGSSYNEQFF.

On this clonotype itself: This may arise from a read error, as a much more abundant clone is one base away. The V and J genes are TRBV11-2 and TRBJ2-5; unclear D gene. The CDR3 has 13 residues. The germline V gene encodes CDR1 SGHAT and CDR2 FQNNGV. For the CDR3, the DNA is TGTGCCAGCAGCTTAGATGGTCAAGAGGCCCAGTACTTC. Its protein product is CASSLDGQEAQYF.